The 13 T cell receptor beta chains in this list originate from one sample, sequenced in a study of radiotherapy plus CTLA-4 blockade in lung cancer. Clones were read by immunoSEQ multiplex PCR, and TCRdb kept only the in-frame ones, dropping some. The data show about 40,000 clones, about 74% seen once. Source: peripheral blood, taken from a patient treated with radiotherapy plus ipilimumab. The receptor set was obtained from a human donor with non-small cell lung cancer who had stable disease on radiotherapy plus ipilimumab.

The V gene is TRBV5-4, the J gene TRBJ2-1; the match to TRBD2 covers 13 bases. There are 18 residues in the CDR3. Germline V gene data show CDR1 as SGHNT and CDR2 as YYREEE (reference sequence). V dropped 4 bases and J dropped 9; count of bases not matched to a gene: 16. The CDR3 is CASSPGLAGFSALGEQFF. CDR3 nucleotides: TGTGCCAGCAGCCCGGGACTAGCGGGGTTTTCGGCGTTAGGTGAGCAGTTCTTC.

The J gene is TRBJ1-5, the V gene TRBV25-1, with TRBD1 matching 8 bases. The V gene end was trimmed by 4 bases and the J gene end by 5 bases; junction bases not matched to a gene: 4. This CDR3 is built from 14 residues. Germline loops: CDR1 MGHDK, CDR2 SYGVNS. As DNA, the CDR3 is TGTGCCAGCAGTGGACAGGGGACGGATCAGCCCCAGCATTTT. This translates into CASSGQGTDQPQHF.

This chain joins TRBV4-1 and TRBJ2-2; 11 bases are shared with TRBD1. CDR3 size: 18 residues. CDR1 is MGHRA and CDR2 is YSYEKL in the germline V gene. Unmatched junction bases numbered 11, after V lost 1 base and J lost 7 bases. CDR3 amino acids: CASSQVLRDRGWGGELFF. In DNA, the CDR3 is TGCGCCAGCAGCCAAGTGCTCCGGGACAGGGGGTGGGGCGGGGAGCTGTTTTTT.

The chain carries TRBV30 and TRBJ1-3; D perhaps matches TRBD1 (5 bases). This CDR3 is built from 15 residues. Germline V gives CDR1 GTSNPN, CDR2 SVGIG (reference sequence). With 0 bases removed from V and 3 bases from J, the gap between germline ends came to 12 bases. The CDR3 here is CAWSVRAGIGNTIYF. The CDR3 DNA follows: TGTGCCTGGAGTGTACGGGCAGGGATTGGAAACACCATATATTTT. The full variable domain, its missing parts supplied by reference TRBV30 and TRBJ1-3, is SQTIHQWPATLVQPVGSPLSLECTVEGTSNPNLYWYRQAAGRGLQLLFYSVGIGQISSEVPQNLSASRPQDRQFILSSKKLLLSDSGFYLCAWSVRAGIGNTIYFGEGSWLTVV.

This chain joins TRBV7-9 and TRBJ2-3, with D possibly matching TRBD2 (5 bases). Trimming removed 5 bases at V and 4 bases at J, with 19 bases between. CDR1 is SEHNR and CDR2 is FQNEAQ in the germline V gene (reference sequence). This CDR3 contains 16 residues. The CDR3 DNA follows: TGTGCCAGCAGCGCATGGGTAGATCTCGGGGCAGATACGCAGTATTTT. Translation: CASSAWVDLGADTQYF.

The V and J genes are TRBV2 and TRBJ1-2; 9 nucleotides line up with TRBD1. Germline lookup yields CDR1 SNHLY and CDR2 FYNNEI. V dropped 4 bases and J dropped 5; count of bases not matched to a gene: 11. This CDR3 is built from 16 residues. CDR3 bases: TGTGCCAGCAGTGCCCTGCGACAGGGGGATCCTTATGGCTACACCTTC. This sequence encodes CASSALRQGDPYGYTF.

The V call is TRBV11-2, the J call TRBJ1-2; possible D gene TRBD1, 5 bases. The V and J ends lost 5 bases and 7 bases respectively, with 14 bases between them. The CDR3 loop spans 13 amino acids. CDR1 and CDR2 (germline): SGHAT, FQNNGV. CDR3 nucleotides: TGTGCCAGCAGCGTTTCGGGGGGGGTTGGCTACACCTTC. Translating it yields CASSVSGGVGYTF.

This clone was detected once. The V and J genes are TRBV9 and TRBJ2-3; the match to TRBD2 covers 9 bases. J was trimmed by 0 bases and V by 0 bases; bases with no gene match: 8. Germline values: CDR1 SGDLS, CDR2 YYNGEE. This CDR3 is built from 18 residues. CDR3 sequence (DNA): TGTGCCAGCAGCGTAGGAGTAAGCGGGGGGCCTAGCACAGATACGCAGTATTTT. As protein: CASSVGVSGGPSTDTQYF. Full variable domain (outside the CDR3, taken from reference TRBV9 and TRBJ2-3): DSGVTQTPKHLITATGQRVTLRCSPRSGDLSVYWYQQSLDQGLQFLIQYYNGEERAKGNILERFSAQQFPDLHSELNLSSLELGDSALYFCASSVGVSGGPSTDTQYFGPGTRLTVL.

This clone was detected only once. The gene calls are TRBV19 and TRBJ1-5; 7 nucleotides align to TRBD1. The junction had 10 bases not matched to a gene; V was cut back by 5 bases and J by 6 bases. CDR1 is LNHDA, CDR2 SQIVND, per germline (reference sequence). The CDR3 has 15 amino acids. CDR3 sequence reads: CASSFRRAGGQPQHF. The DNA for the CDR3 is TGTGCCAGTAGTTTTCGCAGAGCAGGGGGTCAGCCCCAGCATTTT.

The V and J genes are TRBV6-6 and TRBJ2-2; D uncertain. Trimming removed 6 bases from V and 8 bases from J, with 13 bases in between. Germline CDR1 reads MNHNY; CDR2 reads SVGAGI (reference sequence). The CDR3 length is 13 residues. CDR3 residues: CASSLRDSGELFF. The CDR3 nucleotides read TGTGCCAGCAGCCTGCGTGACTCTGGGGAGCTGTTTTTT.

As for this clone: Other DNA sequences in this sample translate to the same CDR3. The chain couples TRBV7-2 to TRBJ1-1; no clear D gene. The CDR3 covers 13 residues. With 3 bases removed from V and 0 bases from J, the gap between germline ends came to 5 bases. Germline lookup yields CDR1 SGHTA and CDR2 FQGNSA. CDR3 protein: CASSFSVNTEAFF. CDR3 nucleotide sequence: TGTGCCAGCAGCTTCTCAGTGAACACTGAAGCTTTCTTT.

V usage is TRBV6-1 and J usage is TRBJ1-4; possibly TRBD1 for D (5 bases). Between the trimmed V and J ends, which lost 4 bases and 7 bases, there was a span of 10 bases. CDR1 and CDR2 from the germline V gene are MNHNS and SASEGT. The CDR3 loop spans 13 amino acids. In DNA form, the CDR3 reads TGTGCCAGCAGTGTTCAGGGAGGTGAAAAACTGTTTTTT. Translated, it gives CASSVQGGEKLFF.

The J gene is TRBJ2-7, the V gene TRBV29-1; D remains ambiguous. Trimming removed 4 bases from V and 1 base from J, with 14 bases in between. Looked up from germline, CDR1 is SQVTM and CDR2 is ANQGSEA. The CDR3 runs 14 residues. Written as DNA, the CDR3 is TGCAGCGTTGTGATCACAGAACGATCCTACGAGCAGTACTTC. As protein: CSVVITERSYEQYF.